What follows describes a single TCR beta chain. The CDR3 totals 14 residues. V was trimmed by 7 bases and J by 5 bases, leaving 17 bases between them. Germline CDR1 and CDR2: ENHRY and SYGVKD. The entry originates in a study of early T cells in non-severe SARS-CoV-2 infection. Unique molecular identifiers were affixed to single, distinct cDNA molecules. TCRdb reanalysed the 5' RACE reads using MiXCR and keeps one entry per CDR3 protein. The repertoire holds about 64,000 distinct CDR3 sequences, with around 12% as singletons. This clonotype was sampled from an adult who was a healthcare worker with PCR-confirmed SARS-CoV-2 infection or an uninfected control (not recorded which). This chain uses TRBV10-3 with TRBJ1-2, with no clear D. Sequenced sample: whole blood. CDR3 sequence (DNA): TGTGCCATCAACCGACTGCTGACCAAATATGGCTACACCTTC. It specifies CAINRLLTKYGYTF.